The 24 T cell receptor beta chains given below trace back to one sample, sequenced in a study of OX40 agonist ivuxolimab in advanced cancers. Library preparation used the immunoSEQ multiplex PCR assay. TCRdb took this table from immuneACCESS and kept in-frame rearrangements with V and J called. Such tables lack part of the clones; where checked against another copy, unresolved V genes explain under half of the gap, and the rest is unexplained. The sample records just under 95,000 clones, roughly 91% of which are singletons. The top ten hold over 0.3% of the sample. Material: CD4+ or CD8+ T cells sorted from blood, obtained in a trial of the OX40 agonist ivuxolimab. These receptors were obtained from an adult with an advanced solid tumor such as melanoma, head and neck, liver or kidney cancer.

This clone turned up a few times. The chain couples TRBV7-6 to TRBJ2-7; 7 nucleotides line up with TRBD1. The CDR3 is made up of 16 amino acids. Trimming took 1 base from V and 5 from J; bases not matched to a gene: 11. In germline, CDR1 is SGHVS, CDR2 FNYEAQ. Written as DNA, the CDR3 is TGTGCCAGCAGCTTAGTCGACAGGGTTGGTCGTGACGAGCAGTACTTC. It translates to CASSLVDRVGRDEQYF.

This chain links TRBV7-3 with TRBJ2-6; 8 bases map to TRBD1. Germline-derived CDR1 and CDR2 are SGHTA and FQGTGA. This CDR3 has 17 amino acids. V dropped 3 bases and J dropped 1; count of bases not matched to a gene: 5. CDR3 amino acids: CASSLGTGGSGANVLTF. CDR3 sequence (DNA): TGTGCCAGCAGCTTGGGAACAGGGGGTTCTGGGGCCAACGTCCTGACTTTC.

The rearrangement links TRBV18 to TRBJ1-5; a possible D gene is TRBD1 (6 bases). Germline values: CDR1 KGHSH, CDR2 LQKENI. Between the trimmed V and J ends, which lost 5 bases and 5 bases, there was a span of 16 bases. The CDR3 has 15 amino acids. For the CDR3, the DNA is TGTGCCAGCTCAGCCCTACAGGGATGGGATCAGCCCCAGCATTTT. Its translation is CASSALQGWDQPQHF.

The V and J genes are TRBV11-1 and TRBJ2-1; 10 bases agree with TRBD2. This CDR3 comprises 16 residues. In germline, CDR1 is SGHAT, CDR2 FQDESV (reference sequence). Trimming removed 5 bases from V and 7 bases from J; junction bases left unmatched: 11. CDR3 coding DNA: TGTGCCAGCAGCCGGGGTCCAGCGGGGGGGAGTAATGAGCAGTTCTTC. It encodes CASSRGPAGGSNEQFF.

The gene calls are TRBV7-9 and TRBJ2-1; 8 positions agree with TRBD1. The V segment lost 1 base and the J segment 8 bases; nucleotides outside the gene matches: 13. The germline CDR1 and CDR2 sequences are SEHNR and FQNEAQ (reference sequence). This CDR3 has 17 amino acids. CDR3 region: CASSLVRGLLGYYEQFF. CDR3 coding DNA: TGTGCCAGCAGCTTAGTCAGGGGGCTCCTCGGTTACTATGAGCAGTTCTTC.

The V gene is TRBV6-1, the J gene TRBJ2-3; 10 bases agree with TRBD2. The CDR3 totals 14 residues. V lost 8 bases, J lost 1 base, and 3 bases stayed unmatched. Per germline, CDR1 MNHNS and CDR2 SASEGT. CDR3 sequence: CASLTSGGTDTQYF. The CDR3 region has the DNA TGTGCCAGCCTCACTAGCGGGGGCACAGATACGCAGTATTTT.

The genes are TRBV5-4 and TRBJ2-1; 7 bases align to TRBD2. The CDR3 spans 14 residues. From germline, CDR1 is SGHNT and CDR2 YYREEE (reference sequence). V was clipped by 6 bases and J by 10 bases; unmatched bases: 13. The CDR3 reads CASTVGGTNREQFF. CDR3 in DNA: TGTGCCAGCACCGTGGGGGGGACTAATCGGGAGCAGTTCTTC. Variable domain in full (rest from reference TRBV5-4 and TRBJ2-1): ETGVTQSPTHLIKTRGQQVTLRCSSQSGHNTVSWYQQALGQGPQFIFQYYREEENGRGNFPPRFSGLQFPNYSSELNVNALELDDSALYLCASTVGGTNREQFFGPGTRLTVL.

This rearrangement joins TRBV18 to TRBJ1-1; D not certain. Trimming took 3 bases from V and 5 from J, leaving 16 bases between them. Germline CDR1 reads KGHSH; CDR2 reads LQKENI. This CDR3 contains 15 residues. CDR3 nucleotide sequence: TGTGCCAGCTCACCCGTGGAAGTCCCGAGGACTGAAGCTTTCTTT. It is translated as CASSPVEVPRTEAFF.

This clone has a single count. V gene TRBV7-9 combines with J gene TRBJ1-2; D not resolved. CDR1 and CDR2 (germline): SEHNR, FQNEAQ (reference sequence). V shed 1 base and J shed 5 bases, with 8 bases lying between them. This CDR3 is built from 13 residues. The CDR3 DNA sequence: TGTGCCAGCAGCTTAGATATGACTTATGGCTACACCTTC. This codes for CASSLDMTYGYTF.

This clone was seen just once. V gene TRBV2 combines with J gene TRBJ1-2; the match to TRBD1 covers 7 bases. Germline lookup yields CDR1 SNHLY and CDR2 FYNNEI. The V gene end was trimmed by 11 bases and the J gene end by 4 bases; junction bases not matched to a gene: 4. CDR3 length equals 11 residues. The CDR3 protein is CASTGAYGYTF. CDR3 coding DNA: TGTGCCTCAACAGGGGCCTATGGCTACACCTTC.

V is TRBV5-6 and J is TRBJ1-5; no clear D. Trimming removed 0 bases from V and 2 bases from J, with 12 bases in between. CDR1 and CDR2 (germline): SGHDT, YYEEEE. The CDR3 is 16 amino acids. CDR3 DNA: TGTGCCAGCAGCTTGGCGGGTAGGCTAGGCAATCAGCCCCAGCATTTT. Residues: CASSLAGRLGNQPQHF.

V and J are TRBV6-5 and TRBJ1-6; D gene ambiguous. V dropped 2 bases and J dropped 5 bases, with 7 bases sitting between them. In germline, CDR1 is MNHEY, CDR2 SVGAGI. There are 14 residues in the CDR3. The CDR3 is CASSYGGDNSPLHF. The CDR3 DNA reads TGTGCCAGCAGTTACGGTGGAGATAATTCACCCCTCCACTTT.

The CDR3 DNA sequence: TGTGCCAGTAGGGAGAGCTCCTACGAGCAGTACTTC. Amino acids: CASRESSYEQYF. This chain joins TRBV2 and TRBJ2-7; tentatively, D is TRBD2 (5 bases). Germline V gene data show CDR1 as SNHLY and CDR2 as FYNNEI. Trimming removed 9 bases at V and 0 bases at J, with 9 bases between. This CDR3 is built from 12 residues.

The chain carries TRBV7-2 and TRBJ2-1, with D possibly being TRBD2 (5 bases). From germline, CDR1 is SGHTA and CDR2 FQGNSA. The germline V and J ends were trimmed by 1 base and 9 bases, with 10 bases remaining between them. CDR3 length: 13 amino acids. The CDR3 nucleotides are TGTGCCAGCAGCTTAGATCCCCGGGGTGAGCAGTTCTTC. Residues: CASSLDPRGEQFF. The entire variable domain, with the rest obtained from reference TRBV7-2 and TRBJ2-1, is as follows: GAGVSQSPSNKVTEKGKDVELRCDPISGHTALYWYRQSLGQGLEFLIYFQGNSAPDKSGLPSDRFSAERTGGSVSTLTIQRTQQEDSAVYLCASSLDPRGEQFFGPGTRLTVL.

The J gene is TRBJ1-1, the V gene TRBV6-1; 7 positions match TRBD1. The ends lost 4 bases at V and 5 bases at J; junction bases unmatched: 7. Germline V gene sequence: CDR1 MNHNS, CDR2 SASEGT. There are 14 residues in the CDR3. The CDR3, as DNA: TGTGCCAGCAGTGGGTCAGGGGGTTGGACTGAAGCTTTCTTT. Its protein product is CASSGSGGWTEAFF.

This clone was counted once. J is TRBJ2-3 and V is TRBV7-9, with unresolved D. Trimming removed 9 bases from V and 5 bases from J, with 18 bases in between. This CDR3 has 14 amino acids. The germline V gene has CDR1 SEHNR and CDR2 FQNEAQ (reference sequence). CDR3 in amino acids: CASAFGLVIDTQYF. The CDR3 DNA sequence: TGTGCCAGTGCCTTCGGGCTAGTGATAGATACGCAGTATTTT.

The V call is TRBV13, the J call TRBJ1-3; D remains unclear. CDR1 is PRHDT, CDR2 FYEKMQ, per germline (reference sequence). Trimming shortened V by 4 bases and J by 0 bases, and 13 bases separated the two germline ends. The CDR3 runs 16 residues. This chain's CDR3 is CASSSYGRNSGNTIYF. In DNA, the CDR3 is TGTGCCAGCAGCTCATACGGAAGGAACTCTGGAAACACCATATATTTT.

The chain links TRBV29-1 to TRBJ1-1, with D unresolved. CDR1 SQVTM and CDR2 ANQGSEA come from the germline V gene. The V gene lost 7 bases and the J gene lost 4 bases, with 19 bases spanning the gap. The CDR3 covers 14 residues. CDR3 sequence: CSAERAPSPTEAFF. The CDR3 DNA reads TGCAGCGCCGAAAGGGCTCCATCGCCCACTGAAGCTTTCTTT.

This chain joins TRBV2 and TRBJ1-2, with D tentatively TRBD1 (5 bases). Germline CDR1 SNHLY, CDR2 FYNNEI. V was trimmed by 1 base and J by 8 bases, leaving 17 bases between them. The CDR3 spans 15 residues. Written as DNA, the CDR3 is TGTGCCAGCAGTGAAGTGGGGGTGGGCATGGAGGGCTACACCTTC. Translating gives CASSEVGVGMEGYTF.

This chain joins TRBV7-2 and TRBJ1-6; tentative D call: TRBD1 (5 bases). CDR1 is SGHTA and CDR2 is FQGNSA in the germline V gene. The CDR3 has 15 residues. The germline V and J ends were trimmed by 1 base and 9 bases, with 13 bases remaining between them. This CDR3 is CASSLDPGEVSPLHF. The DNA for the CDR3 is TGTGCCAGCAGCTTAGACCCGGGGGAAGTTTCACCCCTCCACTTT.

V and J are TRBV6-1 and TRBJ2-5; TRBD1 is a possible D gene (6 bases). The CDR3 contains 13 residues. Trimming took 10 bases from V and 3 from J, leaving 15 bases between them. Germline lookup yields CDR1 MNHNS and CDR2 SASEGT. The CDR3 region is CATRGSPEETQYF. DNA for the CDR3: TGTGCCACCAGGGGATCCCCAGAAGAGACCCAGTACTTC.

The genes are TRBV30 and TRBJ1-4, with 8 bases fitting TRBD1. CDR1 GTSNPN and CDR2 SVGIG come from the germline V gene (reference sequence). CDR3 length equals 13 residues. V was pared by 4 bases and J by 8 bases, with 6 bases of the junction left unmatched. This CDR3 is CAWTRTGLEKLFF. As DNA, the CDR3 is TGTGCCTGGACTCGGACAGGGTTGGAAAAACTGTTTTTT.

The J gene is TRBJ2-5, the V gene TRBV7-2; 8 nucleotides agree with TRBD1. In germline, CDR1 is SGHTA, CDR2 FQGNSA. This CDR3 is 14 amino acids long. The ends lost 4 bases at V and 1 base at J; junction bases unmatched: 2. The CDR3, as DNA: TGTGCCAGCAGCTCCGACAGGGGCCAAGAGACCCAGTACTTC. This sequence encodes CASSSDRGQETQYF.

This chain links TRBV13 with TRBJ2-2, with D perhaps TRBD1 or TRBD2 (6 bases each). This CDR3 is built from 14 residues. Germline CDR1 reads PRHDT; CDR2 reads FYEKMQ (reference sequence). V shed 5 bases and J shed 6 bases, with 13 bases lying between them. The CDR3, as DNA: TGTGCCAGCAGCCTATGGGGGGCGGCCGGGGAGCTGTTTTTT. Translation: CASSLWGAAGELFF.